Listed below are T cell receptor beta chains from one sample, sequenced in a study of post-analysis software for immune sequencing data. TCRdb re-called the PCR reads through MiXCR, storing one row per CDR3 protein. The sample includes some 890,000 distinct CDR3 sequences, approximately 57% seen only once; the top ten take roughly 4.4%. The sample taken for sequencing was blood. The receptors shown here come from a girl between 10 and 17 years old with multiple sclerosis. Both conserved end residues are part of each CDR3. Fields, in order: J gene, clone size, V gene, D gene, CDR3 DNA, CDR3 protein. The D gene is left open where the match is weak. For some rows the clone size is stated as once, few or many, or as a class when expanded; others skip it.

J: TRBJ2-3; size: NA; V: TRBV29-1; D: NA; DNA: TGCAGCGTTGAAGTGGCGCCAGATGCGCAGTATTTT; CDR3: CSVEVAPDAQYF
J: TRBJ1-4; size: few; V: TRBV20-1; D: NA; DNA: TGCAGTGCTCGGACAGCGTCATCAACTAATGAAAAACTGTTTTTT; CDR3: CSARTASSTNEKLFF
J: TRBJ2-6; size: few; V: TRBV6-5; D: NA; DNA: TGTGCCAGCAGCCGACAGGTTAGCTCTGGGGCCAACGTCCTGACTTTC; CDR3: CASSRQVSSGANVLTF
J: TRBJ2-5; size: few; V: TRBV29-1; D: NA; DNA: TGCAGCGTTTCAACTAACCGACAAGAGACCCAGTACTTC; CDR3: CSVSTNRQETQYF
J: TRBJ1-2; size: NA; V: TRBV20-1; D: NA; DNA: TGCAGTGCTATGCGTTACCCCCCGGGGCTTGGGAACTATGGCTACACCTTC; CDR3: CSAMRYPPGLGNYGYTF
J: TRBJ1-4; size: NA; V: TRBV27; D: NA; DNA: TGTGCCAGCAGTTCCTATCGGGGGGAAAAACTGTTTTTT; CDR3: CASSSYRGEKLFF
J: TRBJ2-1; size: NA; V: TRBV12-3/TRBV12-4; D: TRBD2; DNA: TGTGCCAGCAGTTGGTCGGGGGGGAGCAATGAGCAGTTCTTC; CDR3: CASSWSGGSNEQFF
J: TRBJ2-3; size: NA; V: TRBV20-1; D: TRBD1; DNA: TGCAGTGCTACCCAGTTAAGGGGGCGGGCAGATACGCAGTATTTT; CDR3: CSATQLRGRADTQYF
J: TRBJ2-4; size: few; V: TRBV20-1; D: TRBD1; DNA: TGCAGTGCTAGGGACAGGGCCATAGCCAAAAACATTCAGTACTTC; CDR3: CSARDRAIAKNIQYF
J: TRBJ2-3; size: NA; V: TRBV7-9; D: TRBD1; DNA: TGTGCCAGCAGCCGTTCCGGGACAGCTAGCACAGATACGCAGTATTTT; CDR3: CASSRSGTASTDTQYF
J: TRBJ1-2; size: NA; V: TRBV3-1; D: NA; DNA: NA; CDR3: CASSQSNRNTEAFFGYTF
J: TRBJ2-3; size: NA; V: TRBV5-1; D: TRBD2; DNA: TGCGCCAGCAGCTTGGAATTAGCGGGAAGCACAGATACGCAGTATTTT; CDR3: CASSLELAGSTDTQYF
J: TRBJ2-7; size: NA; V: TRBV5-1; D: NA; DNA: TGCGCCAGCAGCTTGAATGTCGCGGGCGAGCAGTACTTC; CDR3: CASSLNVAGEQYF
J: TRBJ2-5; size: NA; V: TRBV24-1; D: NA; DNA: TGTGCCACCAGTGATGAAGGGTCAGGGAATGAGCAGTACTTC; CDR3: CATSDEGSGNEQYF
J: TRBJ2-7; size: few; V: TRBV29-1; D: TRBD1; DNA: TGCAGCGCCTCCAGGGGGCCCTACGAGCAGTACTTC; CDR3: CSASRGPYEQYF
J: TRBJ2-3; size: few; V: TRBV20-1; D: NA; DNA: TGCAGTGCTAGTGGGGGGTACACAGATACACAGTATTTT; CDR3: CSASGGYTDTQYF
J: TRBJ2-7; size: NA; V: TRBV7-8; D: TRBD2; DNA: TGTGCCAGCAGCTTAGGTCTAGCGGGGATGAGCTCCTACGAGCAGTACTTC; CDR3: CASSLGLAGMSSYEQYF
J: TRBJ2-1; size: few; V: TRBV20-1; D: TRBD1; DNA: TGCAGTGCTAGCCACAGGGGGCGCGGGGATGAGCAGTTCTTC; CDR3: CSASHRGRGDEQFF
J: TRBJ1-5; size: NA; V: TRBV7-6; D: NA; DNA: TGTGCCAGCAGCTTAGCTGGGGTTCTGGAGCCCCAGCATTTT; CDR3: CASSLAGVLEPQHF
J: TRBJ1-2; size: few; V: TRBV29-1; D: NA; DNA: TGCAGCGTTGACCCCAGGGCCTGGGGTGGCTACACCTTC; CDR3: CSVDPRAWGGYTF
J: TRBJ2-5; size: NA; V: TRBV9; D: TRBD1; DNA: TGTGCCAGCAGCGTGCACGCAGGGGGTGGAGAGACCCAGTACTTC; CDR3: CASSVHAGGGETQYF
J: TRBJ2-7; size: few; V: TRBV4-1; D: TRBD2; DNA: TGCGCCAGCAGCCAACCGGGACTAGCGGGAGATAACTCCTACGAGCAGTACTTC; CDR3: CASSQPGLAGDNSYEQYF
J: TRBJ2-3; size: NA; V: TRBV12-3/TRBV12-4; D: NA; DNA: TGTGCCAGCAGTCAGTGGGCCTTTACCACAGATACGCAGTATTTT; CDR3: CASSQWAFTTDTQYF
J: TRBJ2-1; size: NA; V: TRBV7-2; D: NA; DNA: TGTGCCAGCAGCTTAAAGGTGGGGGCCTACAATGAGCAGTTCTTC; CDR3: CASSLKVGAYNEQFF
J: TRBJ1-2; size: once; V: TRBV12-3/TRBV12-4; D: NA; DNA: TGTGCCAGCAGTTTACGAGGACAGAGCTATGGCTACACCTTC; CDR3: CASSLRGQSYGYTF
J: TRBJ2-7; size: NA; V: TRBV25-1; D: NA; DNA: TGTGCCAGCAGTAGGGGACCCCCTTACGAGCAGTACTTC; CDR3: CASSRGPPYEQYF
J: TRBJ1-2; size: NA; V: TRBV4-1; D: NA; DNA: TGCGCCAGCAGCCAGAACAGGGCCAACTATGGCTACACCTTC; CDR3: CASSQNRANYGYTF
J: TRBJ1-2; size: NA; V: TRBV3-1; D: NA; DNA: TGTGCCAGCAGCCAAGGGACAGCCAACTTAAATGGCTACACCTTC; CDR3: CASSQGTANLNGYTF
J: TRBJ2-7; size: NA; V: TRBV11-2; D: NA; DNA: TGTGCCAGCAGCTTAGAAAGGACAGTCTACGAGCAGTACTTC; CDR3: CASSLERTVYEQYF
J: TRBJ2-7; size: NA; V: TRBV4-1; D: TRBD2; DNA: TGCGCCAGCAGCCCATCGTCGGGACTAGCCTACGAGCAGTACTTC; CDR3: CASSPSSGLAYEQYF
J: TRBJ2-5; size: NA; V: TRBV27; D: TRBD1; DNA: TGTGCCAGCAGCACCGGGACAGGGGGAGAGACCCAGTACTTC; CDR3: CASSTGTGGETQYF
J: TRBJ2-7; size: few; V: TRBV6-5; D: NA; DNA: TGTGCCAGCAAGAGAGCGGAGGTCAGGGGGAGGAACGAGCAGTACTTC; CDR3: CASKRAEVRGRNEQYF
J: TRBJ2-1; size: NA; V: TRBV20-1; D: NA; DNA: TGCAGTGCGGCGACGGAGAGCTCCTACAATGAGCAGTTCTTC; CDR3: CSAATESSYNEQFF
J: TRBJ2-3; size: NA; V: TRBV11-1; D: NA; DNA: TGTGCCAGCAGCTTCGGGTCTACGCAGTATTTT; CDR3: CASSFGSTQYF
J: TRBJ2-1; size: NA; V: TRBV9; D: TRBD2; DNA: TGTGCCAGCAGCGTAGGTAGGCTAGCGGACTACAATGAGCAGTTCTTC; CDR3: CASSVGRLADYNEQFF
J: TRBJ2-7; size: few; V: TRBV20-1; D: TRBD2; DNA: TGCAGTGCTAGAGTCCCCCCTTTAGAGACTAGCGGGCCTCCCTACGAGCAGTACTTC; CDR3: CSARVPPLETSGPPYEQYF
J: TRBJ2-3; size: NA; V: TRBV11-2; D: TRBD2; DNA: TGTGCCAGCAGCTTAGATCTGATTGCCGGCTTAGCGGGGGTTCTTACGCAGTATTTT; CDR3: CASSLDLIAGLAGVLTQYF
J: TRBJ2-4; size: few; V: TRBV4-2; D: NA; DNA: TGTGCCAGCAGCCAAGGGGGGAGTTCACTAGCCAAAAACATTCAGTACTTC; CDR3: CASSQGGSSLAKNIQYF
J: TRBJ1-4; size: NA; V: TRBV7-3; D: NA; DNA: TGTGCCAGCAGCCCCGACAGTCGAAGTGAAAAACTGTTTTTT; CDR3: CASSPDSRSEKLFF
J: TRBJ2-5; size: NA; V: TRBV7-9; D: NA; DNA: TGTGCCAGCAGCCACAGGTGGAGTAATGAGCAGTACTTC; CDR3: CASSHRWSNEQYF
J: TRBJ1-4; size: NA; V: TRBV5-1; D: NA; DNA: TGCGCCAGCAGTCAGACCGGGCAGGAGGAAAAACTGTTTTTT; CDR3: CASSQTGQEEKLFF
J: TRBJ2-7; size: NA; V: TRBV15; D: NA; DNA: TGTGCCACCAGCAGAACTACAGGGAGCTCCTACAATGAGCAGTACTTC; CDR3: CATSRTTGSSYNEQYF
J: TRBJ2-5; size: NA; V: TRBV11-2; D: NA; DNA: TGTGCCAGCAGCCCGGCGTTTAGCCCAAGAGAGACCCAGTACTTC; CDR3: CASSPAFSPRETQYF
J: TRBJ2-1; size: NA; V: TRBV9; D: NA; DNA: TGTGCCAGCAGCGTAGGGGGAACGGGTGAGCAGTTCTTC; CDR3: CASSVGGTGEQFF
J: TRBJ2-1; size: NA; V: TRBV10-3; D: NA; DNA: TGTGCCATCAGTGGGCTAGAAGGGAACAATGAGCAGTTCTTC; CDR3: CAISGLEGNNEQFF
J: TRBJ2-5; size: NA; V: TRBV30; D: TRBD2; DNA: TGTGCCTGGAGTGTTAATAGCGGGAGAGGAGAGACCCAGTACTTC; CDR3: CAWSVNSGRGETQYF
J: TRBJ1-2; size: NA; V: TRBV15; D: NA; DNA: TGTGCCACCAGCAGTTCTCCCCTGGGGCTCGGTGGCTTCACCTTC; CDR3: CATSSSPLGLGGFTF
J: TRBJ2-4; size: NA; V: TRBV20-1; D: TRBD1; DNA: TGCAGTGCTAGCCTGAGAACAGGGGGCCCCAAAAACATTCAGTACTTC; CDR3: CSASLRTGGPKNIQYF